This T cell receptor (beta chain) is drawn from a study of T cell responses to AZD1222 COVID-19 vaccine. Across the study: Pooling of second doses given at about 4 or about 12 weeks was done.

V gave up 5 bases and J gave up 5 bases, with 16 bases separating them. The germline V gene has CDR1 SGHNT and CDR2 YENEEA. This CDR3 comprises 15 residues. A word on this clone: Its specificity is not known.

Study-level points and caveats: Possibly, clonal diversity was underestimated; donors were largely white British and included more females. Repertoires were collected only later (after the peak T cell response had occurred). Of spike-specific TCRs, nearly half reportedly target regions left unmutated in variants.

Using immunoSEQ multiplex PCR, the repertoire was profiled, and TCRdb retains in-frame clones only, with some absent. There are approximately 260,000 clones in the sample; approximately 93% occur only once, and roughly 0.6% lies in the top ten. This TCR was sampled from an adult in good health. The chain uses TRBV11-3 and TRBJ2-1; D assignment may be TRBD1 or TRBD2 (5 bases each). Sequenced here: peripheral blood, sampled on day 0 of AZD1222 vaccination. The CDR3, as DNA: TGTGCCAGCAGCCCTTCCGGGACGTACAACAATGAGCAGTTCTTC. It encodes CASSPSGTYNNEQFF.